These 29 T cell receptor beta chains originate from one sample sequenced in a study of siplizumab effects on memory and regulatory T cells. Profiling relied on immunoSEQ multiplex PCR, and the TCRdb table lists in-frame clones only, not all of them. The sample consists of approximately 120,000 clones, about 92% of them appearing once. Material: Tregs sorted from blood. Receptor source: a human donor in good health.

The chain recombines TRBV5-4 with TRBJ1-1, with D uncertain. V dropped 4 bases and J dropped 1 base, with 14 bases sitting between them. The V gene's germline CDR1 is SGHNT and CDR2 YYREEE (reference sequence). The CDR3 is made up of 15 amino acids. CDR3 in amino acids: CASSPPEVGNTEAFF. The CDR3 DNA reads TGTGCCAGCAGCCCTCCGGAGGTCGGGAACACTGAAGCTTTCTTT.

Worth noting for this clone: Its ends do not fully match the called genes, so a read error is possible. This chain joins TRBV5-6 and TRBJ1-5; D possibly corresponds to TRBD1 (6 bases). This CDR3 contains 16 residues. Germline CDR1 is SGHDT and CDR2 is YYEEEE. CDR3 protein: CASSLGTAKNDQSQHF. CDR3 nucleotides: TGTGCCAGCAGCTTGGGGACAGCCAAAAACGATCAGTCCCAGCATTTT.

This sequence joins TRBV5-3 and TRBJ2-5; no clear D gene. TRBV5-3 is an ORF, with its function uncertain. V was shortened by 6 bases and J by 2 bases, with 11 bases between the two germline ends. This CDR3 comprises 13 residues. CDR3 in DNA: TGTGCCAGAAATCTTGAGGTTCAAGAGACCCAGTACTTC. It translates to CARNLEVQETQYF.

The rearrangement links TRBV11-1 to TRBJ2-2; 13 nucleotides align to TRBD2. V trimming: 5 bases; J trimming: 4 bases; junction bases outside the gene matches: 4. This CDR3 has 16 residues. Per the germline V gene, CDR1 is SGHAT and CDR2 is FQDESV (reference sequence). This CDR3 reads CASSIRTSGSTGELFF. The CDR3 DNA reads TGTGCCAGCAGCATTAGGACTAGCGGGAGCACCGGGGAGCTGTTTTTT.

The J gene is TRBJ2-3, the V gene TRBV11-3, with 10 bases fitting TRBD1. CDR3 size: 14 residues. CDR1 is SGHNT and CDR2 is YENEEA in the germline V gene. With V trimmed by 3 bases and J by 4 bases, 1 base remained unmatched. CDR3 sequence reads: CASSFGQGADTQYF. CDR3 nucleotide sequence: TGTGCCAGCAGCTTTGGACAGGGGGCAGATACGCAGTATTTT.

The CDR3 sequence: CASSAMGQGFYGYTF. CDR3 nucleotides: TGTGCCAGCAGTGCAATGGGACAGGGTTTCTATGGCTACACCTTC. The chain links TRBV6-1 to TRBJ1-2; 9 bases fit TRBD1. CDR1 is MNHNS and CDR2 is SASEGT in the germline V gene. This CDR3 has 15 amino acids. After removal of 4 bases from V and 4 bases from J, the junction contained 7 bases not matched to a gene.

The chain is built from TRBV11-2 and TRBJ2-3; D uncertain. The CDR3 contains 18 residues. V lost 6 bases, J lost 5 bases, and 27 bases lay in between. Germline values: CDR1 SGHAT, CDR2 FQNNGV. CDR3 residues: CASSRRAGAAPRVDTQYF. The CDR3, as DNA: TGTGCCAGCAGTCGAAGGGCTGGTGCAGCGCCCCGAGTAGATACGCAGTATTTT.

V usage is TRBV12-5 and J usage is TRBJ1-2, with D possibly being TRBD1 (5 bases). The CDR3 runs to 13 residues. Trimming stripped 0 bases from V and 13 bases from J, with 15 bases between. CDR1 is LGHNT, CDR2 FRNRAP, per germline. As DNA, the CDR3 is TGTGCTAGTGGTTTGGTACCTCGGGGCCCCAGCACCTTC. The encoded protein is CASGLVPRGPSTF.

This clone was seen once. The rearrangement links TRBV10-1 to TRBJ2-3, with 8 bases lining up with TRBD2. Germline trimming cut 3 bases from V and 3 bases from J; bases unmatched to any gene: 5. This CDR3 is 15 amino acids long. Germline CDR1 reads WNHNN; CDR2 reads SYGVQD (reference sequence). The CDR3 region is CASSESGGLTDTQYF. In DNA form, the CDR3 reads TGCGCCAGCAGTGAAAGCGGGGGACTGACAGATACGCAGTATTTT.

The chain employs TRBV5-1 and TRBJ2-3, with D maybe TRBD2 (6 bases). Trimming shortened V by 3 bases and J by 4 bases, and 9 bases separated the two germline ends. From germline, CDR1 is SGHRS and CDR2 YFSETQ. There are 13 residues in the CDR3. CDR3 sequence: CASSWDLADTQYF. The DNA of the CDR3 is TGCGCCAGCAGCTGGGACTTAGCAGATACGCAGTATTTT.

This rearrangement joins TRBV6-5 to TRBJ1-2, with D possibly being TRBD1 (6 bases). CDR1 MNHEY and CDR2 SVGAGI come from the germline V gene. V lost 0 bases to trimming and J lost 4 bases, with 12 bases between them. The CDR3 spans 15 residues. CDR3 bases: TGTGCCAGCAGTTACTCGTCCCTAGGGGGCTATGGCTACACCTTC. Protein: CASSYSSLGGYGYTF.

V is TRBV6-1 and J is TRBJ1-4, with a tentative D call TRBD1 (5 bases). There are 15 residues in the CDR3. Germline assignment: CDR1 MNHNS and CDR2 SASEGT. V shed 7 bases and J shed 8 bases, with 20 bases lying between them. The CDR3 protein is CASNGGYFVREKLFF. CDR3 sequence (DNA): TGTGCCAGCAATGGGGGGTACTTCGTTCGCGAAAAACTGTTTTTT.

J is TRBJ2-1 and V is TRBV6-5, with TRBD2 identical over 9 bases. Per germline, CDR1 MNHEY and CDR2 SVGAGI. The CDR3 is 15 amino acids. Germline trimming cut 5 bases from V and 8 bases from J; bases unmatched to any gene: 10. CDR3 coding DNA: TGTGCCAGCAGTCGGCAGCTAGCGGGATTCGATGAGCAGTTCTTC. Translating it yields CASSRQLAGFDEQFF.

This CDR3 is CASSAAAGRDTQYF. Here the CDR3 DNA reads TGTGCCAGCAGTGCCGCTGCGGGACGAGATACGCAGTATTTT. This sequence joins TRBV2 and TRBJ2-3; maybe TRBD2 (6 bases). Germline assignment: CDR1 SNHLY and CDR2 FYNNEI. V lost 4 bases and J 5 bases, leaving 13 bases between the germline ends. The CDR3 is 14 residues long.

Written as DNA, the CDR3 is TGTGCCAGCAGTGGATTAAGGATGGAGACCCAGTACTTC. This sequence encodes CASSGLRMETQYF. The V and J genes are TRBV2 and TRBJ2-5; unclear D gene. V gave up 4 bases and J gave up 5 bases, with 11 bases separating them. The CDR3 loop spans 13 amino acids. Germline V gene data show CDR1 as SNHLY and CDR2 as FYNNEI.

The J gene is TRBJ1-4, the V gene TRBV7-8; D is undetermined. There are 14 residues in the CDR3. Germline assignment: CDR1 SGHVS and CDR2 FQNEAQ. Trimming stripped 2 bases from V and 6 bases from J, with 10 bases between. The CDR3 here is CASSLRGMDEKLFF. In DNA, the CDR3 is TGTGCCAGCAGCTTAAGAGGGATGGATGAAAAACTGTTTTTT.

This clone came up once. V usage is TRBV7-2 and J usage is TRBJ1-1; D gene unclear. This CDR3 comprises 14 residues. The V end was cut by 1 base, the J end by 1 base, with 7 bases between. Germline V gene data show CDR1 as SGHTA and CDR2 as FQGNSA. The DNA of the CDR3 is TGTGCCAGCAGCTTAGGACGGTGGAACACTGAAGCTTTCTTT. This gives the protein CASSLGRWNTEAFF.

The gene calls are TRBV19 and TRBJ1-2; D is perhaps TRBD1 (6 bases). There are 15 residues in the CDR3. Germline CDR1 LNHDA, CDR2 SQIVND (reference sequence). The V and J ends lost 6 bases and 5 bases respectively, with 19 bases between them. CDR3 sequence reads: CASSVMQGNTYGYTF. The CDR3 DNA is TGTGCCAGTAGCGTAATGCAGGGGAATACGTATGGCTACACCTTC.

J is TRBJ2-5 and V is TRBV30; perhaps TRBD1 as D (5 bases). Germline CDR1 is GTSNPN and CDR2 is SVGIG (reference sequence). V gave up 1 base and J gave up 1 base, with 7 bases separating them. This CDR3 is built from 13 residues. CDR3 nucleotides: TGTGCCTGGAGTGGAGACAGCCAAGAGACCCAGTACTTC. Protein product: CAWSGDSQETQYF.

V gene TRBV5-4 combines with J gene TRBJ1-6; D perhaps matches TRBD1 (5 bases). The CDR3 has 14 amino acids. The V gene's germline CDR1 is SGHNT and CDR2 YYREEE (reference sequence). V was trimmed by 3 bases and J by 6 bases, leaving 10 bases between them. The CDR3 here is CASSSGTPNSPLHF. Here the CDR3 DNA reads TGTGCCAGCAGCTCCGGGACCCCTAATTCACCCCTCCACTTT.

The J gene is TRBJ1-1, the V gene TRBV25-1, with unresolved D. The germline V gene encodes CDR1 MGHDK and CDR2 SYGVNS. CDR3 length equals 16 residues. Trimming pared 6 bases from V and 0 bases from J, leaving 17 bases between. CDR3 in DNA: TGTGCCAGCAGGTTGGGAATGGGCTCTGTGAACACTGAAGCTTTCTTT. Translating it yields CASRLGMGSVNTEAFF.

V gene TRBV25-1 combines with J gene TRBJ2-3; 13 bases are a match to TRBD2. Germline CDR1 reads MGHDK; CDR2 reads SYGVNS. The CDR3 covers 17 residues. J gave up 6 bases and V 4 bases, and 10 bases lay outside the gene matches. CDR3 DNA sequence: TGTGCCAGCAGTGCCAGGACTAGCGGGAGAGGGCCTGATACGCAGTATTTT. Translating it yields CASSARTSGRGPDTQYF.

About this clone: Within the sample, other DNA sequences also encode this same CDR3. V is TRBV5-6 and J is TRBJ2-5; D is undetermined. The CDR3 is 13 amino acids. V was shortened by 0 bases and J by 2 bases, with 5 bases between the two germline ends. Germline CDR1 and CDR2: SGHDT and YYEEEE. The CDR3 loop reads CASSLGQQETQYF. In DNA form, the CDR3 reads TGTGCCAGCAGCTTGGGTCAGCAAGAGACCCAGTACTTC.

The chain uses TRBV15 and TRBJ1-1; D is possibly TRBD1 (5 bases). Germline CDR1 reads LNHNV; CDR2 reads YYDKDF (reference sequence). Trimming stripped 2 bases from V and 6 bases from J, with 16 bases between. The CDR3 has 15 amino acids. CDR3 sequence: CATSRSEGQSPEAFF. In DNA, the CDR3 is TGTGCCACCAGCAGATCCGAGGGGCAGAGCCCTGAAGCTTTCTTT.

The V and J genes are TRBV6-5 and TRBJ1-2, with TRBD1 matching 10 bases. The CDR3 sequence is 15 residues long. With V trimmed by 0 bases and J by 4 bases, 2 bases remained unmatched. Germline loops: CDR1 MNHEY, CDR2 SVGAGI. The CDR3 region is CASSYSGTGAYGYTF. CDR3 sequence (DNA): TGTGCCAGCAGTTACTCCGGGACAGGGGCCTATGGCTACACCTTC.

CDR3 coding DNA: TGTGCCAGCAGTTACGGGACAGGGACCGCAGATACGCAGTATTTT. It codes for CASSYGTGTADTQYF. This chain uses TRBV6-5 with TRBJ2-3; 9 bases align to TRBD1. This CDR3 is built from 15 residues. The ends lost 2 bases at V and 4 bases at J; junction bases unmatched: 4. Germline V gives CDR1 MNHEY, CDR2 SVGAGI.

The table lists this clone with a count of one. V gene TRBV6-5 combines with J gene TRBJ2-1; 8 nucleotides agree with TRBD2. V was pared by 5 bases and J by 7 bases, with 10 bases of the junction left unmatched. The germline gives CDR1 MNHEY, CDR2 SVGAGI. CDR3 length equals 15 residues. CDR3 in amino acids: CASSPRRGAENEQFF. The CDR3 DNA reads TGTGCCAGCAGTCCCCGGCGGGGGGCAGAGAATGAGCAGTTCTTC.

This chain uses TRBV29-1 with TRBJ1-5; D might be TRBD1 (6 bases). The CDR3 is 14 amino acids. Germline CDR1 is SQVTM and CDR2 is ANQGSEA. Trimming took 6 bases from V and 6 from J, leaving 18 bases between them. The CDR3 reads CSVLIGGGSQPQHF. CDR3 nucleotides: TGCAGCGTCTTAATAGGAGGGGGAAGTCAGCCCCAGCATTTT.

The V call is TRBV19, the J call TRBJ2-7; TRBD2 aligns across 8 bases. The J segment lost 3 bases and the V segment lost 3 bases, leaving 10 bases of the junction unmatched. The CDR3 is 16 residues long. The germline V gene encodes CDR1 LNHDA and CDR2 SQIVND (reference sequence). The CDR3 loop is CASSMFQTGGLYEQYF. The CDR3 region has the DNA TGTGCCAGTAGTATGTTCCAAACGGGAGGGCTCTACGAGCAGTACTTC. The full variable domain, in which reference TRBV19 and TRBJ2-7 provide the parts outside the CDR3, is DGGITQSPKYLFRKEGQNVTLSCEQNLNHDAMYWYRQDPGQGLRLIYYSQIVNDFQKGDIAEGYSVSREKKESFPLTVTSAQKNPTAFYLCASSMFQTGGLYEQYFGPGTRLTVT.